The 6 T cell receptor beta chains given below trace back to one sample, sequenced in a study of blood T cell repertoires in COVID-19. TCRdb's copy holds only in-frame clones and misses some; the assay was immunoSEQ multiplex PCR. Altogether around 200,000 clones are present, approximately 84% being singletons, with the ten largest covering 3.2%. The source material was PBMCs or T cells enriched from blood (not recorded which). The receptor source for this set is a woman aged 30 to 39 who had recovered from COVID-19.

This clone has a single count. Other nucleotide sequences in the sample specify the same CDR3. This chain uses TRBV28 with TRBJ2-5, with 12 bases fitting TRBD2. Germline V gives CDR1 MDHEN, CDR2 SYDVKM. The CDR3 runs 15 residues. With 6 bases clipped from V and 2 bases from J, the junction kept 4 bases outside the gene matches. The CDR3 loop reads CASRVGTSGQETQYF. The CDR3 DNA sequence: TGTGCCAGCAGGGTAGGGACTAGCGGGCAAGAGACCCAGTACTTC. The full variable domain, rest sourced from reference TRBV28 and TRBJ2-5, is DVKVTQSSRYLVKRTGEKVFLECVQDMDHENMFWYRQDPGLGLRLIYFSYDVKMKEKGDIPEGYSVSREKKERFSLILESASTNQTSMYLCASRVGTSGQETQYFGPGTRLLVL.

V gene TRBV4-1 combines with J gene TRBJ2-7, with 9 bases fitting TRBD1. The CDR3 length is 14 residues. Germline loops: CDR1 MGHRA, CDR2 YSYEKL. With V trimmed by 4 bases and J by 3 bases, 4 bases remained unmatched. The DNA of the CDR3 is TGCGCCAGCAGCCCACCGGGACAGGGCTACGAGCAGTACTTC. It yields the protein CASSPPGQGYEQYF.

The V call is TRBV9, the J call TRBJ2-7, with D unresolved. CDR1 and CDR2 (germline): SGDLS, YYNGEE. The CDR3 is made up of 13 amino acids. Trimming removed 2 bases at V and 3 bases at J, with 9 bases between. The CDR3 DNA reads TGTGCCAGCAGCGTCTCGGTGTACTACGAGCAGTACTTC. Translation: CASSVSVYYEQYF.

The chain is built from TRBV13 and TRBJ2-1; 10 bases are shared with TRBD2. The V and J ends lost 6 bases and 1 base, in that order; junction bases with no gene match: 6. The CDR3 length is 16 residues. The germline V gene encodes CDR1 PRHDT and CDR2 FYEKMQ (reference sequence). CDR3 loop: CASSSSGRGSYNEQFF. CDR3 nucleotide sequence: TGTGCCAGCAGTTCTAGCGGGAGAGGGTCCTACAATGAGCAGTTCTTC.

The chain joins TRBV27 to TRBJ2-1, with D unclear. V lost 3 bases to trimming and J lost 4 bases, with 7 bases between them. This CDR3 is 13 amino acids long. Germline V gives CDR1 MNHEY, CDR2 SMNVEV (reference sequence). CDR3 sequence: CASSFLGYNEQFF. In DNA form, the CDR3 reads TGTGCCAGCAGTTTTCTCGGGTACAATGAGCAGTTCTTC.

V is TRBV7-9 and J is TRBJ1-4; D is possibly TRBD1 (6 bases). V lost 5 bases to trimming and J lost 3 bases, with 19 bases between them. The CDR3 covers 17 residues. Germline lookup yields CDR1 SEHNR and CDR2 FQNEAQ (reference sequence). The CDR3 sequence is CASSAGAILLSNEKLFF. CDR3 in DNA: TGTGCCAGCAGCGCAGGGGCAATCCTCCTTTCTAATGAAAAACTGTTTTTT.